These 18 T cell receptor beta chains were all obtained from the same sample, sequenced in a study of T-cell reconstitution after alpha-beta-depleted transplantation in children. Unique molecular identifiers featured in how the TCRbeta library was prepared. In TCRdb, the PCR reads were re-called with MiXCR into one record per CDR3 protein. The sample includes 700,000 to 850,000 distinct CDR3 sequences, 15% to 20% seen only once; the top ten take under 6%. The sequenced sample was PBMCs, mostly from graft donor cells, obtained 360 days after TCRalphabeta/CD19-depleted stem cell transplant. The receptor source for this set is a male patient younger than 18 who had a stem cell transplant for acute lymphoblastic leukemia, so the T cells may come from the graft donor.

This rearrangement joins TRBV13 to TRBJ2-7; D is perhaps TRBD1 (6 bases). The CDR3 is made up of 13 amino acids. Germline loops: CDR1 PRHDT, CDR2 FYEKMQ (reference sequence). V lost 5 bases and J lost 5, with 13 bases in between. The CDR3 DNA sequence: TGTGCCAGCAGCGATCAGGGGACCGACGAGCAGTACTTC. Protein: CASSDQGTDEQYF.

This clonotype was seen a few times. The V and J genes are TRBV4-1 and TRBJ2-1, with 10 bases matching TRBD2. The CDR3 covers 17 residues. Trimming took 3 bases from V and 8 from J; bases not matched to a gene: 13. Germline CDR1 is MGHRA and CDR2 is YSYEKL. The CDR3 here is CASSHLKAGGPQDEQFF. The CDR3, as DNA: TGCGCCAGCAGCCACTTGAAAGCGGGAGGGCCACAGGATGAGCAGTTCTTC.

This sequence joins TRBV7-7 and TRBJ2-3; TRBD1 aligns across 11 bases. Unmatched junction bases numbered 8, after V lost 5 bases and J lost 4 bases. Per germline, CDR1 SSHAT and CDR2 FNYEAQ (reference sequence). The CDR3 has 16 residues. DNA of the CDR3: TGTGCCAGCAGCCGGGAACCGGGACAGGGGGCAGATACGCAGTATTTT. Amino acid sequence: CASSREPGQGADTQYF.

CDR3 nucleotides: TGTGCCAGCAGCCCTTTTACTAGCGGGAGGGCCAGCGCAGATACGCAGTATTTT. Its translation: CASSPFTSGRASADTQYF. The chain uses TRBV7-6 and TRBJ2-3; 13 positions match TRBD2. After removal of 5 bases from V and 4 bases from J, the junction contained 12 bases not matched to a gene. Germline V lookup: CDR1 SGHVS, CDR2 FNYEAQ. This CDR3 has 18 amino acids.

The chain combines TRBV11-2 with TRBJ2-4; 8 positions match TRBD1. The junction had 8 bases not matched to a gene; V was cut back by 4 bases and J by 0 bases. This CDR3 has 17 amino acids. Germline V CDR1 and CDR2: SGHAT, FQNNGV. This chain's CDR3 is CASSSRQGRLAKNIQYF. The CDR3 region has the DNA TGTGCCAGCAGCTCCCGACAGGGGCGTCTAGCCAAAAACATTCAGTACTTC.

This clonotype was counted a few times. The gene calls are TRBV5-1 and TRBJ2-3; the match to TRBD2 covers 15 bases. Germline CDR1 reads SGHRS; CDR2 reads YFSETQ. The trim removed 4 bases at V and 6 bases at J, leaving 15 bases unmatched. This CDR3 region has 19 residues. CDR3 coding DNA: TGCGCCAGCAGCCGTTGGACTAGCGGGAGGGCCAAGGGAGCGGATACGCAGTATTTT. It yields the protein CASSRWTSGRAKGADTQYF.

The table lists this clonotype with a few counts. The CDR3 spells CASSNDLAQHF. The CDR3 DNA sequence: TGTGCCAGCAGTAACGACCTTGCTCAGCATTTT. The chain has TRBV25-1 and TRBJ1-5, with D unresolved. This CDR3 comprises 11 residues. In germline, CDR1 is MGHDK, CDR2 SYGVNS. Trimming removed 5 bases from V and 13 bases from J, with 12 bases in between. Looking up the rest from reference TRBV25-1 and TRBJ1-5 gives the full variable domain: EADIYQTPRYLVIGTGKKITLECSQTMGHDKMYWYQQDPGMELHLIHYSYGVNSTEKGDLSSESTVSRIRTEHFPLTLESARPSHTSQYLCASSNDLAQHFGDGTRLSIL.

Only a few counts were recorded for this clonotype. This chain uses TRBV18 with TRBJ2-1, with D possibly TRBD2 on 7 matching bases. Between the trimmed V and J ends, which lost 3 bases and 6 bases, there was a span of 18 bases. The germline V gene has CDR1 KGHSH and CDR2 LQKENI. CDR3 length equals 16 residues. CDR3 loop: CASSPLGGGKGNEQFF. In nucleotides, the CDR3 is TGTGCCAGCTCACCCCTGGGAGGGGGAAAGGGCAATGAGCAGTTCTTC.

This rearrangement joins TRBV4-1 to TRBJ2-1; the match to TRBD2 covers 8 bases. The CDR3 totals 17 residues. The trim removed 1 base at V and 0 bases at J, leaving 5 bases unmatched. Germline V gene sequence: CDR1 MGHRA, CDR2 YSYEKL. CDR3 protein: CASSQGLARSSYNEQFF. CDR3 in DNA: TGCGCCAGCAGCCAAGGACTAGCGCGGAGCTCCTACAATGAGCAGTTCTTC.

In its sample, this clonotype was seen a few times. This chain connects TRBV15 to TRBJ2-7, with a possible D match to TRBD2 (7 bases). Germline V gene sequence: CDR1 LNHNV, CDR2 YYDKDF (reference sequence). The CDR3 consists of 15 residues. V was trimmed by 1 base and J by 3 bases, leaving 13 bases between them. The CDR3: CATSRVGGGGYEQYF. The CDR3 DNA sequence: TGTGCCACCAGCAGAGTAGGGGGGGGCGGCTACGAGCAGTACTTC.

This clonotype has just one count. The gene calls are TRBV5-1 and TRBJ1-3, with D maybe TRBD1 (6 bases). This CDR3 region has 16 residues. Trimming removed 4 bases at V and 0 bases at J, with 14 bases between. Germline-derived CDR1 and CDR2 are SGHRS and YFSETQ. This CDR3 is CASSPGHLDSGNTIYF. In DNA form, the CDR3 reads TGCGCCAGCAGCCCGGGACACCTCGACTCTGGAAACACCATATATTTT.

This clonotype was seen a handful of times. CDR3 nucleotide sequence: TGCAGTGCTAGAGGGCGGATAGCTAGCGGGAGCTACGAGCAGTACTTC. This translates into CSARGRIASGSYEQYF. The V and J genes are TRBV20-1 and TRBJ2-7, with 10 bases that match TRBD2. Looked up from germline, CDR1 is DFQATT and CDR2 is SNEGSKA (reference sequence). This CDR3 region has 16 residues. Losses at the gene ends were 1 base for V and 3 bases for J; bases not matched to a gene: 9.

This clonotype has only one observation. The genes are TRBV18 and TRBJ1-1; D unresolved. The CDR3 runs 13 residues. Germline V gene lookup returns CDR1 KGHSH and CDR2 LQKENI. V lost 8 bases to trimming and J lost 0 bases, with 10 bases between them. The CDR3: CASDGVLNTEAFF. CDR3 sequence (DNA): TGTGCCAGCGACGGGGTGCTGAACACTGAAGCTTTCTTT.

This clonotype was detected only a few times. The chain recombines TRBV24-1 with TRBJ2-2; 7 nucleotides align to TRBD2. Germline V gene lookup returns CDR1 KGHDR and CDR2 SFDVKD. The trim removed 3 bases at V and 4 bases at J, leaving 7 bases unmatched. The CDR3 is 16 amino acids. The CDR3 DNA reads TGTGCCACCAGTGATCCCGGGGAGGGTCGCACCGGGGAGCTGTTTTTT. Protein sequence: CATSDPGEGRTGELFF.

The rearrangement joins TRBV12-3 or TRBV12-4 to TRBJ2-1; 12 bases are shared with TRBD2. The CDR3 has 15 residues. V shed 7 bases, J shed 9 bases, and the junction held 10 bases outside the gene matches. The DNA for the CDR3 is TGTGCCAGCATCAGACGACTAGCGGGAGTAGCTGAGCAGTTCTTC. This encodes CASIRRLAGVAEQFF.

The sample holds a few counts of this clonotype. The genes are TRBV28 and TRBJ2-1, with no clear D. CDR3 length: 15 residues. Germline CDR1 is MDHEN and CDR2 is SYDVKM. Trimming cost V 6 bases and J 8 bases, with 20 bases left between them. The DNA for the CDR3 is TGTGCCAGCAGAGCAACCTCGACACCACGGGATGAGCAGTTCTTC. This sequence encodes CASRATSTPRDEQFF.

This chain links TRBV5-1 with TRBJ2-2; D possibly corresponds to TRBD1 (5 bases). This CDR3 is 15 amino acids long. Germline V gene data show CDR1 as SGHRS and CDR2 as YFSETQ. V was trimmed by 0 bases and J by 3 bases, leaving 9 bases between them. The CDR3 region is CASSLDGADTGELFF. In DNA, the CDR3 is TGCGCCAGCAGCTTGGATGGGGCGGACACCGGGGAGCTGTTTTTT.

The rearrangement links TRBV18 to TRBJ2-4; 11 bases match TRBD1. V lost 6 bases and J lost 8; bases outside the gene matches: 6. CDR3 length equals 14 residues. Germline V lookup: CDR1 KGHSH, CDR2 LQKENI. The DNA for the CDR3 is TGTGCCAGCTCCGGACAGGGGGCGGGGGACATTCAGTACTTC. It translates to CASSGQGAGDIQYF. Using reference TRBV18 and TRBJ2-4 for the parts outside the CDR3, the full variable domain is NAGVMQNPRHLVRRRGQEARLRCSPMKGHSHVYWYRQLPEEGLKFMVYLQKENIIDESGMPKERFSAEFPKEGPSILRIQQVVRGDSAAYFCASSGQGAGDIQYFGAGTRLSVL.